Below are 31 T cell receptor beta chains sequenced from a single sample in a study of cytomegalovirus exposure and HLA in healthy donors. PCR was performed using 60 Vbeta and 13 Jbeta primers. The repertoire was sequenced with immunoSEQ multiplex PCR; TCRdb's copy has only in-frame clones and lacks some. Found here are about 190,000 clones, around 82% of them singletons; the top ten hold around 0.25%. Source material: PBMCs. Source of these receptors: a boy between 10 and 17 years old in good health and CMV-seronegative.

The genes are TRBV27 and TRBJ1-6; D might be TRBD1 (5 bases). There are 16 residues in the CDR3. V gave up 6 bases and J gave up 4 bases, with 16 bases separating them. Germline V CDR1 and CDR2: MNHEY, SMNVEV (reference sequence). For the CDR3, the DNA is TGTGCCAGCAGCCGACCAGGGCTTGGATATAATTCACCCCTCCACTTT. It specifies CASSRPGLGYNSPLHF.

This clone was counted once. The chain recombines TRBV21-1 with TRBJ1-1. TRBV21-1 is deemed a pseudogene. This CDR3 comprises 11 residues. The CDR3 spells CASSNRTEAFF. DNA of the CDR3: TGTGCCAGCAGCAACCGCACTGAAGCTTTCTTT.

This chain uses TRBV9 with TRBJ2-1; 8 bases line up with TRBD2. CDR3 size: 19 residues. Trimming took 4 bases from V and 8 from J; bases not matched to a gene: 23. Germline assignment: CDR1 SGDLS and CDR2 YYNGEE. The DNA of the CDR3 is TGTGCCAGCAGCCCCTCAAAGCGGGAGTCGGTGTCGGGTGGCGATGAGCAGTTCTTC. Translating gives CASSPSKRESVSGGDEQFF.

This sequence joins TRBV6-5 and TRBJ1-1; D is possibly TRBD1 (6 bases). The germline V gene has CDR1 MNHEY and CDR2 SVGAGI. The V end was cut by 0 bases, the J end by 3 bases, with 14 bases between. CDR3 length: 16 amino acids. The CDR3: CASSYSYRAGDTEAFF. CDR3 nucleotides: TGTGCCAGCAGTTACTCTTATCGGGCAGGGGACACTGAAGCTTTCTTT.

The rearrangement uses TRBV27 and TRBJ2-5; D possibly corresponds to TRBD2 (6 bases). This CDR3 has 13 amino acids. The V gene lost 6 bases and the J gene lost 4 bases, with 12 bases spanning the gap. Germline loops: CDR1 MNHEY, CDR2 SMNVEV (reference sequence). As DNA, the CDR3 is TGTGCCAGCAGATCAGTGGGGGGAGAGACCCAGTACTTC. Protein product: CASRSVGGETQYF.

This clone showed up just once. Compared with germline, one end of the junction differs, possibly owing to a read error. The chain recombines TRBV7-9 with TRBJ1-5, with a weak D call TRBD1 (6 bases). CDR1 is SEHNR and CDR2 is FQNEAQ in the germline V gene (reference sequence). The CDR3 consists of 16 residues. This chain's CDR3 is CSSSFQGAGVNQPQHF. CDR3 coding DNA: TGTTCCAGCAGCTTCCAAGGGGCAGGGGTCAATCAGCCCCAGCATTTT.

A single count supports this clone. This chain uses TRBV4-2 with TRBJ1-2; TRBD1 is a possible D gene (5 bases). The CDR3 sequence is 16 residues long. V shed 2 bases and J shed 4 bases, with 17 bases lying between them. Germline-derived CDR1 and CDR2 are LGHNA and YNFKEQ. DNA for the CDR3: TGTGCCAGCAGCCAATACGGGACGGGAGAAGGCTATGGCTACACCTTC. Translation: CASSQYGTGEGYGYTF.

In its sample, this clone was seen a few times. The gene calls are TRBV6-4 and TRBJ2-3; 9 bases match TRBD2. This CDR3 is built from 14 residues. CDR1 MRHNA and CDR2 SNTAGT come from the germline V gene. Trimming cost V 5 bases and J 4 bases; bases outside gene matches: 4. In nucleotides, the CDR3 is TGTGCCAGCAGTTCAGCGGGAGGCTCAGATACGCAGTATTTT. Translated: CASSSAGGSDTQYF.

This chain connects TRBV18 to TRBJ2-7, with 9 nucleotides matching TRBD2. CDR1 is KGHSH and CDR2 is LQKENI in the germline V gene. The V and J ends lost 3 bases and 2 bases, in that order; junction bases with no gene match: 5. CDR3 length: 15 amino acids. The CDR3 region has the DNA TGTGCCAGCTCACCGGTGGCTAGCGGGACCTACGAGCAGTACTTC. Translating it yields CASSPVASGTYEQYF. The entire variable domain, with the rest obtained from reference TRBV18 and TRBJ2-7, is as follows: NAGVMQNPRHLVRRRGQEARLRCSPMKGHSHVYWYRQLPEEGLKFMVYLQKENIIDESGMPKERFSAEFPKEGPSILRIQQVVRGDSAAYFCASSPVASGTYEQYFGPGTRLTVT.

V gene TRBV6-5 combines with J gene TRBJ2-3; D is uncertain. V lost 4 bases, J lost 6 bases, and 8 bases lay in between. Germline-derived CDR1 and CDR2 are MNHEY and SVGAGI. This CDR3 has 12 residues. The CDR3 here is CASSSDSDTQYF. The DNA of the CDR3 is TGTGCCAGCAGTTCTGACTCTGATACGCAGTATTTT.

The chain links TRBV5-1 to TRBJ2-5, with D maybe TRBD1 (6 bases). The CDR3 loop spans 14 amino acids. The germline gives CDR1 SGHRS, CDR2 YFSETQ. V was pared by 3 bases and J by 1 base, with 10 bases between. The CDR3 nucleotides are TGCGCCAGCAGCTCCGGACAGCCCCAAGAGACCCAGTACTTC. This gives the protein CASSSGQPQETQYF.

A few counts support this clone. The chain joins TRBV2 to TRBJ2-7, with TRBD1 matching over 9 bases. This CDR3 region has 13 residues. Trimming at V came to 8 bases and at J to 2 bases, leaving 4 bases not matched to a gene. The germline V gene has CDR1 SNHLY and CDR2 FYNNEI. This CDR3 is CASGGQGTYEQYF. CDR3 in DNA: TGTGCCAGCGGGGGACAGGGAACCTACGAGCAGTACTTC.

The genes are TRBV5-6 and TRBJ2-1; 7 nucleotides match TRBD2. The CDR3 has 17 amino acids. V shed 0 bases, J shed 4 bases, and the junction held 10 bases outside the gene matches. From germline, CDR1 is SGHDT and CDR2 YYEEEE. This chain's CDR3 is CASSLVSSGNDYNEQFF. The CDR3, as DNA: TGTGCCAGCAGCTTGGTGTCTAGCGGCAATGATTACAATGAGCAGTTCTTC.

This chain links TRBV30 with TRBJ2-1; no firm D call. The germline V and J ends were trimmed by 4 bases and 4 bases, with 11 bases remaining between them. Germline loops: CDR1 GTSNPN, CDR2 SVGIG (reference sequence). The CDR3 has 13 residues. DNA of the CDR3: TGTGCCTGGAACGCGGAAGGTTACAATGAGCAGTTCTTC. This sequence encodes CAWNAEGYNEQFF.

V and J are TRBV6-5 and TRBJ2-2; TRBD2 might be the D (5 bases). Germline V lookup: CDR1 MNHEY, CDR2 SVGAGI. The CDR3 is 16 residues long. V was clipped by 4 bases and J by 4 bases, with 16 bases between them. The CDR3 spells CASSWRRGKGTGELFF. CDR3 nucleotide sequence: TGTGCCAGCAGTTGGCGACGGGGAAAGGGCACCGGGGAGCTGTTTTTT.

The chain recombines TRBV25-1 with TRBJ1-1, with D possibly TRBD1 on 6 matching bases. Germline V gene data show CDR1 as MGHDK and CDR2 as SYGVNS. The CDR3 runs to 13 residues. V gave up 5 bases and J gave up 3 bases, with 10 bases separating them. The CDR3 region is CASSTGSHTEAFF. The CDR3 DNA follows: TGTGCCAGCAGTACAGGGTCCCACACTGAAGCTTTCTTT.

The chain recombines TRBV29-1 with TRBJ2-1, with 11 bases fitting TRBD2. This CDR3 contains 23 residues. Looked up from germline, CDR1 is SQVTM and CDR2 is ANQGSEA. V lost 4 bases, J lost 0 bases, and 26 bases stayed unmatched. In nucleotides, the CDR3 is TGCAGCGTTGTGAGGGCGGGACTAGCGGTTGCGGGAGGGTTACTGAGCTCCTACAATGAGCAGTTCTTC. Translation: CSVVRAGLAVAGGLLSSYNEQFF.

The chain links TRBV7-8 to TRBJ2-7; 7 nucleotides align to TRBD2. Unmatched junction bases numbered 16, after V lost 5 bases and J lost 0 bases. The CDR3 extends over 18 amino acids. The germline gives CDR1 SGHVS, CDR2 FQNEAQ. In nucleotides, the CDR3 is TGTGCCAGCAGCGGCGCCGGGGGGTCCCCTTTTAGCTCCTACGAGCAGTACTTC. Translating it yields CASSGAGGSPFSSYEQYF. The full variable domain, completed using reference TRBV7-8 and TRBJ2-7, is GAGVSQSPRYKVAKRGQDVALRCDPISGHVSLFWYQQALGQGPEFLTYFQNEAQLDKSGLPSDRFFAERPEGSVSTLKIQRTQQEDSAVYLCASSGAGGSPFSSYEQYFGPGTRLTVT.

This clone came up a few times. This chain links TRBV5-4 with TRBJ2-3, with 9 positions matching TRBD2. Per the germline V gene, CDR1 is SGHNT and CDR2 is YYREEE (reference sequence). V lost 5 bases, J lost 5 bases, and 6 bases stayed unmatched. The CDR3 runs to 14 residues. The CDR3 region is CASSYSGSLDTQYF. CDR3 DNA sequence: TGTGCCAGCAGTTATAGCGGGAGTCTAGATACGCAGTATTTT. Supplemented by reference TRBV5-4 and TRBJ2-3, the full variable domain reads ETGVTQSPTHLIKTRGQQVTLRCSSQSGHNTVSWYQQALGQGPQFIFQYYREEENGRGNFPPRFSGLQFPNYSSELNVNALELDDSALYLCASSYSGSLDTQYFGPGTRLTVL.

The DNA for the CDR3 is TGTGCCAGCAGTGAATCCCCGGGGACAGGGAAAAACATTCAGTACTTC. This sequence encodes CASSESPGTGKNIQYF. The rearrangement uses TRBV2 and TRBJ2-4; 9 bases line up with TRBD1. CDR1 is SNHLY and CDR2 is FYNNEI in the germline V gene. V was pared by 2 bases and J by 4 bases, with 6 bases of the junction left unmatched. The CDR3 is made up of 16 amino acids.

The rearrangement links TRBV6-5 to TRBJ1-2; the match to TRBD1 covers 9 bases. Unmatched junction bases numbered 9, after V lost 4 bases and J lost 6 bases. Germline V gene sequence: CDR1 MNHEY, CDR2 SVGAGI. The CDR3 runs to 15 residues. The CDR3 bases are TGTGCCAGCAGTTCCGCAAGGGACAGGGACGATGGCTACACCTTC. Translated, it gives CASSSARDRDDGYTF.

This chain connects TRBV5-1 to TRBJ2-3; 11 nucleotides match TRBD1. V lost 4 bases and J lost 5; bases outside the gene matches: 6. CDR3 length: 15 amino acids. Per germline, CDR1 SGHRS and CDR2 YFSETQ. The CDR3 protein is CASSAPGQGGDTQYF. As DNA, the CDR3 is TGCGCCAGCAGCGCGCCGGGACAGGGGGGAGATACGCAGTATTTT.

This clone was observed once. This chain connects TRBV4-1 to TRBJ1-2, with 7 bases fitting TRBD1. This CDR3 has 13 residues. The junction had 3 bases not matched to a gene; V was cut back by 1 base and J by 7 bases. Germline V gives CDR1 MGHRA, CDR2 YSYEKL. In DNA, the CDR3 is TGCGCCAGCAGCCAAGGACAGGGCCTTGGCTACACCTTC. As protein: CASSQGQGLGYTF.

V and J are TRBV5-8 and TRBJ1-2, with D hard to call. The CDR3 is 12 residues long. Germline CDR1 reads SGHTS; CDR2 reads YDEGEE. Deletions cut 2 bases from V and 3 bases from J, with 5 bases between. DNA for the CDR3: TGTGCCAGCAGCTTCGAGGACTATGGCTACACCTTC. This gives the protein CASSFEDYGYTF. Full variable domain (missing parts from reference TRBV5-8 and TRBJ1-2): EAGVTQSPTHLIKTRGQQATLRCSPISGHTSVYWYQQALGLGLQFLLWYDEGEERNRGNFPPRFSGRQFPNYSSELNVNALELEDSALYLCASSFEDYGYTFGSGTRLTVV.

This chain links TRBV7-9 with TRBJ2-7; 10 bases line up with TRBD2. Unmatched junction bases numbered 11, after V lost 5 bases and J lost 7 bases. CDR3 length: 15 amino acids. CDR1 and CDR2 (germline): SEHNR, FQNEAQ (reference sequence). The DNA of the CDR3 is TGTGCCAGCAGCCCCCAACTAGCGGGGACTACGGAGCAGTACTTC. Protein sequence: CASSPQLAGTTEQYF.

The rearrangement joins TRBV15 to TRBJ2-1, with D perhaps matching TRBD1 (7 bases). The CDR3 totals 15 residues. The V gene lost 5 bases and the J gene lost 0 bases, with 11 bases spanning the gap. Germline assignment: CDR1 LNHNV and CDR2 YYDKDF (reference sequence). CDR3 sequence (DNA): TGTGCCACCAGCCGGAGGGACAGCTCCTACAATGAGCAGTTCTTC. Translation: CATSRRDSSYNEQFF.

The chain joins TRBV11-2 to TRBJ2-2; 8 bases are shared with TRBD1. This CDR3 comprises 17 residues. The germline CDR1 and CDR2 sequences are SGHAT and FQNNGV. After removal of 2 bases from V and 4 bases from J, the junction contained 9 bases not matched to a gene. The CDR3 nucleotides read TGTGCCAGCAGCTTACGTTCAGGGGGCGCGAGCACCGGGGAGCTGTTTTTT. This sequence encodes CASSLRSGGASTGELFF.

The rearrangement uses TRBV2 and TRBJ2-7, with 9 bases matching TRBD2. CDR3 length: 15 residues. Germline-derived CDR1 and CDR2 are SNHLY and FYNNEI. The junction had 15 bases not matched to a gene; V was cut back by 8 bases and J by 7 bases. The DNA for the CDR3 is TGTGCCAGCGAGGGCGGGGGGGCTGCGGATATTGAGCAGTACTTC. It yields the protein CASEGGGAADIEQYF.

V gene TRBV10-3 combines with J gene TRBJ2-2, with 7 bases fitting TRBD1. V gave up 10 bases and J gave up 5 bases; unmatched junction bases: 13. The CDR3 has 15 amino acids. The germline V gene has CDR1 ENHRY and CDR2 SYGVKD. The CDR3 DNA reads TGTGCCACCACGGGGACAGCTTCGGGGACCGGGGAGCTGTTTTTT. Translating gives CATTGTASGTGELFF.

The J gene is TRBJ1-2, the V gene TRBV13; 7 nucleotides match TRBD1. The CDR3 contains 15 residues. Germline CDR1 reads PRHDT; CDR2 reads FYEKMQ (reference sequence). V lost 5 bases, J lost 7 bases, and 13 bases stayed unmatched. The CDR3, as DNA: TGTGCCAGCAGCGGGCCCGACAGGGATTCTCTTGGCTACACCTTC. This codes for CASSGPDRDSLGYTF.

The chain joins TRBV5-1 to TRBJ2-5; 8 bases map to TRBD2. The CDR3 sequence is 18 residues long. Germline CDR1 reads SGHRS; CDR2 reads YFSETQ. V was clipped by 2 bases and J by 2 bases; unmatched bases: 14. The CDR3 loop reads CASSFPPEGLERQETQYF. In nucleotides, the CDR3 is TGCGCCAGCAGCTTCCCCCCGGAGGGACTAGAGAGACAAGAGACCCAGTACTTC.